The sample holds one count of the clone carrying this T cell receptor (beta chain). Its antigen is not known. CDR1 and CDR2 from the germline V gene are MGHRA and YSYEKL. This CDR3 spans 17 amino acids. Trimming shortened V by 3 bases and J by 4 bases, and 19 bases separated the two germline ends. This record belongs to a study of cytomegalovirus exposure and HLA in healthy donors. Study conclusions and caveats: Later analysis associated a missense DCLRE1C variant with TCR beta V- and J-gene trimming.

Researchers ran the PCR with 60 Vbeta and 13 Jbeta primers. Repertoires were generated with immunoSEQ multiplex PCR, while TCRdb's copy carries only in-frame clones and drops some. The sample records 55,000 to 80,000 clones, approximately 70% being singletons. The sample was PBMCs. The gene calls are TRBV4-1 and TRBJ2-1; D possibly corresponds to TRBD2 (7 bases). This receptor was identified in a man aged 35-49 years in good health and CMV-seropositive. This CDR3 is CASSHMIWGGGYNEQFF. CDR3 DNA: TGCGCCAGCAGCCATATGATATGGGGGGGCGGGTACAATGAGCAGTTCTTC.